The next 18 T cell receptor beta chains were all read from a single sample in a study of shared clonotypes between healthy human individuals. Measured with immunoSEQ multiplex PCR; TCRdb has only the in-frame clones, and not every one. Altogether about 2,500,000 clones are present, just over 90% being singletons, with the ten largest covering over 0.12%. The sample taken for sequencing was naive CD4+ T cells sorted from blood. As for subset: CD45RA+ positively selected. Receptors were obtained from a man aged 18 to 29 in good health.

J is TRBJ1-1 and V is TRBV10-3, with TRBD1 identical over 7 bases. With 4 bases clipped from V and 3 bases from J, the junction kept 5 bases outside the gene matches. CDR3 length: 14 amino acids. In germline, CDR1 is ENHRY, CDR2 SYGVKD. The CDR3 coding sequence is TGTGCCATCAGTGTTACAACAGGGGACACTGAAGCTTTCTTT. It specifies CAISVTTGDTEAFF.

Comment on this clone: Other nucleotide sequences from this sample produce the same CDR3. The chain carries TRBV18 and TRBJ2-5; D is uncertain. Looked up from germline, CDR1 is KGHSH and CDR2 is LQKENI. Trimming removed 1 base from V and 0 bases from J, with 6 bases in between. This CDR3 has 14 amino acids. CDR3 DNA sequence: TGTGCCAGCTCACCACTGGGAAACCAAGAGACCCAGTACTTC. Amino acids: CASSPLGNQETQYF. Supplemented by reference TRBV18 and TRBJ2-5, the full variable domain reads NAGVMQNPRHLVRRRGQEARLRCSPMKGHSHVYWYRQLPEEGLKFMVYLQKENIIDESGMPKERFSAEFPKEGPSILRIQQVVRGDSAAYFCASSPLGNQETQYFGPGTRLLVL.

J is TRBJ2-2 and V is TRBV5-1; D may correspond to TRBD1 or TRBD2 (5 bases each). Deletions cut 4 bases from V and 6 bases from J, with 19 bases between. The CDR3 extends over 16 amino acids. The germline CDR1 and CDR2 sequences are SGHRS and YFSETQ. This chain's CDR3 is CASSTGTAMWAGELFF. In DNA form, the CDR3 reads TGCGCCAGCAGCACCGGGACCGCTATGTGGGCCGGGGAGCTGTTTTTT.

The CDR3 loop reads CASSETVTIRPQHF. As DNA, the CDR3 is TGCGCCAGCAGCGAGACAGTTACAATCAGACCCCAGCATTTT. The rearrangement links TRBV10-2 to TRBJ1-5; D perhaps matches TRBD1 (5 bases). CDR1 WSHSY and CDR2 SAAADI come from the germline V gene. The CDR3 loop spans 14 amino acids. Deletions cut 6 bases from V and 10 bases from J, with 19 bases between.

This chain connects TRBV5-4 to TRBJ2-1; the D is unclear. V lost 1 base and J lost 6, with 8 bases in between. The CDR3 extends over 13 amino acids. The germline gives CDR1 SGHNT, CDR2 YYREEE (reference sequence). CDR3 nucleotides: TGTGCCAGCAGCTTGCCTGGGATCAATGAGCAGTTCTTC. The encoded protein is CASSLPGINEQFF. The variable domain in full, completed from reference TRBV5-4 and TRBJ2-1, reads ETGVTQSPTHLIKTRGQQVTLRCSSQSGHNTVSWYQQALGQGPQFIFQYYREEENGRGNFPPRFSGLQFPNYSSELNVNALELDDSALYLCASSLPGINEQFFGPGTRLTVL.

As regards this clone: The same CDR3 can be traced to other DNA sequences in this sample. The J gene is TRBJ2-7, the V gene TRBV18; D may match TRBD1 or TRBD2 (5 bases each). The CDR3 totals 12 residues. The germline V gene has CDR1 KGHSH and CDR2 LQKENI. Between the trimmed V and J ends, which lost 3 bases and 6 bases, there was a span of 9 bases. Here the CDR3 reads CASSPPGTEQYF. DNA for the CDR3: TGTGCCAGCTCACCCCCAGGGACCGAGCAGTACTTC.

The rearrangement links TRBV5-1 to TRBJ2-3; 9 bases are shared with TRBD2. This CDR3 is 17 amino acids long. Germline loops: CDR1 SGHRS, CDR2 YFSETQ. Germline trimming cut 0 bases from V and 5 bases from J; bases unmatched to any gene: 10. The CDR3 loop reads CASSLGRRLADLDTQYF. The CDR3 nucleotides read TGCGCCAGCAGCTTGGGCAGGAGACTAGCGGACCTAGATACGCAGTATTTT.

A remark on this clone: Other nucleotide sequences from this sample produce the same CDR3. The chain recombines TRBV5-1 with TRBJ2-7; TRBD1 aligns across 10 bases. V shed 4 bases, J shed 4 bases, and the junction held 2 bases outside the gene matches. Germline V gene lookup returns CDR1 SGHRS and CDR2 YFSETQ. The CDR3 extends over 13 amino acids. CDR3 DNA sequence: TGCGCCAGCAGCGGGGGACAGGGGTACGAGCAGTACTTC. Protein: CASSGGQGYEQYF.

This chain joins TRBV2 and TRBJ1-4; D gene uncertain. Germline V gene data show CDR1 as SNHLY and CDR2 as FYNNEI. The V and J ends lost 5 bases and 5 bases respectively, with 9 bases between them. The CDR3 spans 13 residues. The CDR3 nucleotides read TGTGCCAGCAGTTTATGGGAGAATGAAAAACTGTTTTTT. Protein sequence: CASSLWENEKLFF. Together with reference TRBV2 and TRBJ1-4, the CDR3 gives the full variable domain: EPEVTQTPSHQVTQMGQEVILRCVPISNHLYFYWYRQILGQKVEFLVSFYNNEISEKSEIFDDQFSVERPDGSNFTLKIRSTKLEDSAMYFCASSLWENEKLFFGSGTQLSVL.

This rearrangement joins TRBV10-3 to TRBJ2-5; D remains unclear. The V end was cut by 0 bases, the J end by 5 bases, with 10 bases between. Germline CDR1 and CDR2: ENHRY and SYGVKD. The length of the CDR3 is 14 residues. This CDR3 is CAISESGHGETQYF. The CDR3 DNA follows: TGTGCCATCAGTGAGTCAGGGCACGGGGAGACCCAGTACTTC.

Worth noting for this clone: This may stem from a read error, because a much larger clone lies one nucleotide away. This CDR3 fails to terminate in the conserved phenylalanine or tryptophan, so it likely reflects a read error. In DNA form, the CDR3 reads TGTGCCAGCAGCCCTTCGAAGAACACCGGGGAGCTGTTTCTT. Protein: CASSPSKNTGELFL. This sequence joins TRBV7-9 and TRBJ2-2; D not certain. V shed 5 bases and J shed 1 base, with 8 bases lying between them. The length of the CDR3 is 14 residues. Looked up from germline, CDR1 is SEHNR and CDR2 is FQNEAQ (reference sequence).

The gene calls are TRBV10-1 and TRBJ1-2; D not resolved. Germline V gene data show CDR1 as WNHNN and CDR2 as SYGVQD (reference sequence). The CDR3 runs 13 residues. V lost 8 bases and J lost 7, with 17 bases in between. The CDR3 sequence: CASPDGLVCGYTF. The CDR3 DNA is TGCGCCAGCCCGGACGGATTAGTATGTGGCTACACCTTC.

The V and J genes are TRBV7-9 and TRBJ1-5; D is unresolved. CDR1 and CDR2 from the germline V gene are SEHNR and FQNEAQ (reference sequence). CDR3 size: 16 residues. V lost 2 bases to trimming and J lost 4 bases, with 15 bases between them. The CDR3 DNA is TGTGCCAGCAGCTTACATCCGGGCAGTGATAATCAGCCCCAGCATTTT. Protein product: CASSLHPGSDNQPQHF.

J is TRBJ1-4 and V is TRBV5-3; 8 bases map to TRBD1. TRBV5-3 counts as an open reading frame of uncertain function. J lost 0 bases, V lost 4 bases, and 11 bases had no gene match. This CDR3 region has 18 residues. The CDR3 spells CARSSTDREDATNEKLFF. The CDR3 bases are TGTGCCAGAAGCAGCACGGACAGGGAGGATGCAACTAATGAAAAACTGTTTTTT.

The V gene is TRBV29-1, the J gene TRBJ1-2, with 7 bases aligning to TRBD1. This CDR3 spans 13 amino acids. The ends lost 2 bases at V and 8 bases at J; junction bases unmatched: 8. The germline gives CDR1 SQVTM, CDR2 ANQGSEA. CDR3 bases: TGCAGCGTTGAAAAGGGACAGCGGTACGGCTACACCTTC. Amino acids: CSVEKGQRYGYTF.

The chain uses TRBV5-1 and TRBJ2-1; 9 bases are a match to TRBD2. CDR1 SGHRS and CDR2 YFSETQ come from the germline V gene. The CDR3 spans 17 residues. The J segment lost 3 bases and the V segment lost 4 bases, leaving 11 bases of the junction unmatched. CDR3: CASSRRTSEFFYNEQFF. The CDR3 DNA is TGCGCCAGCAGCCGAAGGACTAGCGAGTTTTTCTACAATGAGCAGTTCTTC.

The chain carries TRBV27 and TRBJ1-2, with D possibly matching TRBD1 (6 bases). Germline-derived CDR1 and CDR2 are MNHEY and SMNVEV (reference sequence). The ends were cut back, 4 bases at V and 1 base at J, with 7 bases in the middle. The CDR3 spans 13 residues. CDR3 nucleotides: TGTGCCAGCAGTTCGGACAGTAACTATGGCTACACCTTC. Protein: CASSSDSNYGYTF.

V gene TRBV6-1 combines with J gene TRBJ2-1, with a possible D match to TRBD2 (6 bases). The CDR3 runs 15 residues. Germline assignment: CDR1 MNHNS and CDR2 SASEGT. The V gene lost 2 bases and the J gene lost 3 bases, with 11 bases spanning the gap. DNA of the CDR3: TGTGCCAGCAGTGAATCCGGGACTTACTACAATGAGCAGTTCTTC. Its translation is CASSESGTYYNEQFF.